A single sample gave rise to the 13 T cell receptor beta chains below, sequenced in a study of OX40 agonist ivuxolimab in advanced cancers. Assay: immunoSEQ multiplex PCR; the TCRdb copy retains only in-frame clones and omits some. The sample has 100,000 to 150,000 clones, about nine tenths seen once. Specimen: CD4+ or CD8+ T cells sorted from blood, collected in a trial of the OX40 agonist ivuxolimab. The receptors were gathered from an adult with an advanced solid tumor such as melanoma, head and neck, liver or kidney cancer.

The genes are TRBV30 and TRBJ1-1; D remains ambiguous. The CDR3 is 11 amino acids. V was cut by 1 base and J by 8 bases, with 8 bases left in between. The germline V gene has CDR1 GTSNPN and CDR2 SVGIG (reference sequence). The CDR3 region is CAWSARQEAFF. DNA of the CDR3: TGTGCCTGGAGTGCCCGGCAGGAAGCTTTCTTT.

This clone was seen only a few times. The chain uses TRBV4-1 and TRBJ2-3; D is unresolved. In germline, CDR1 is MGHRA, CDR2 YSYEKL. The CDR3 runs 13 residues. V was cut by 6 bases and J by 2 bases, with 9 bases left in between. The CDR3 is CASSRQNTDTQYF. In DNA form, the CDR3 reads TGCGCCAGCAGTAGACAAAACACAGATACGCAGTATTTT.

This clone appeared a single time. Within the sample, other DNA sequences also encode this same CDR3. CDR3 region: CASSLASGSTDTQYF. CDR3 bases: TGCGCCAGCAGCTTGGCTAGCGGAAGCACAGATACGCAGTATTTT. The chain links TRBV5-1 to TRBJ2-3, with TRBD2 matching 7 bases. Germline assignment: CDR1 SGHRS and CDR2 YFSETQ. This CDR3 has 15 amino acids. J was trimmed by 0 bases and V by 0 bases; bases with no gene match: 1.

The chain combines TRBV30 with TRBJ1-4; maybe TRBD1 (5 bases). This CDR3 comprises 14 residues. The ends were cut back, 1 base at V and 5 bases at J, with 11 bases in the middle. Germline V gene data show CDR1 as GTSNPN and CDR2 as SVGIG (reference sequence). The CDR3 protein is CAWSETALNEKLFF. The CDR3 region has the DNA TGTGCCTGGAGTGAGACAGCCCTGAATGAAAAACTGTTTTTT. The variable domain in full, completed from reference TRBV30 and TRBJ1-4, reads SQTIHQWPATLVQPVGSPLSLECTVEGTSNPNLYWYRQAAGRGLQLLFYSVGIGQISSEVPQNLSASRPQDRQFILSSKKLLLSDSGFYLCAWSETALNEKLFFGSGTQLSVL.

This chain joins TRBV28 and TRBJ2-2; TRBD1 matches at 7 bases. The CDR3 is made up of 15 amino acids. J was trimmed by 1 base and V by 3 bases; bases with no gene match: 2. Germline V gene sequence: CDR1 MDHEN, CDR2 SYDVKM. The CDR3 DNA reads as TGTGCCAGCAGTTTCGGGACAGTGAACACCGGGGAGCTGTTTTTT. Translating gives CASSFGTVNTGELFF.

The CDR3 sequence: CASSLATGDQETQYF. CDR3 coding DNA: TGCGCCAGCAGCTTGGCCACAGGCGACCAAGAGACCCAGTACTTC. The rearrangement uses TRBV5-1 and TRBJ2-5, with TRBD1 as a possible D gene (5 bases). Germline values: CDR1 SGHRS, CDR2 YFSETQ. This CDR3 region has 15 residues. Trimming left V 0 bases short and J 0 bases short, with 9 bases between.

The chain recombines TRBV9 with TRBJ2-1; 9 bases map to TRBD2. Germline assignment: CDR1 SGDLS and CDR2 YYNGEE. This CDR3 contains 14 residues. V trimming: 1 base; J trimming: 8 bases; junction bases outside the gene matches: 4. CDR3 protein: CASSVYSGSDEQFF. CDR3 DNA: TGTGCCAGCAGCGTATATAGCGGGAGCGATGAGCAGTTCTTC.

This sequence joins TRBV9 and TRBJ1-2; D gene uncertain. The CDR3 consists of 14 residues. Trimming cost V 0 bases and J 4 bases, with 10 bases left between them. Germline CDR1 SGDLS, CDR2 YYNGEE. CDR3 amino acids: CASSVAGSGYGYTF. CDR3 DNA sequence: TGTGCCAGCAGCGTAGCGGGGAGCGGCTATGGCTACACCTTC.

The rearrangement links TRBV10-3 to TRBJ2-5, with D uncertain. The germline CDR1 and CDR2 sequences are ENHRY and SYGVKD. Trimming removed 0 bases at V and 5 bases at J, with 4 bases between. CDR3 length: 12 amino acids. CDR3 amino acids: CAISESLETQYF. CDR3 coding DNA: TGTGCCATCAGTGAGTCCTTGGAGACCCAGTACTTC.

In its sample, this clone was seen once. This chain connects TRBV10-3 to TRBJ1-1; 8 bases fit TRBD1. Looked up from germline, CDR1 is ENHRY and CDR2 is SYGVKD. There are 15 residues in the CDR3. Trimming removed 7 bases from V and 5 bases from J; junction bases left unmatched: 12. CDR3 bases: TGTGCCATCACTTCAGGGGGCGCAGAAGGGACTGAAGCTTTCTTT. Its protein product is CAITSGGAEGTEAFF.

The rearrangement links TRBV9 to TRBJ1-3, with D possibly being TRBD1 (6 bases). Germline V lookup: CDR1 SGDLS, CDR2 YYNGEE. Trimming shortened V by 2 bases and J by 4 bases, and 13 bases separated the two germline ends. The CDR3 contains 15 residues. For the CDR3, the DNA is TGTGCCAGCAGCGTTAAAGGACAGCCCGGAAACACCATATATTTT. This codes for CASSVKGQPGNTIYF. Full variable domain (missing parts from reference TRBV9 and TRBJ1-3): DSGVTQTPKHLITATGQRVTLRCSPRSGDLSVYWYQQSLDQGLQFLIQYYNGEERAKGNILERFSAQQFPDLHSELNLSSLELGDSALYFCASSVKGQPGNTIYFGEGSWLTVV.

The chain couples TRBV9 to TRBJ1-1; a weak D match, TRBD1 (6 bases). Trimming took off 4 bases at V and 1 base at J, with 8 bases between the two ends. The CDR3 is 13 amino acids. Germline V CDR1 and CDR2: SGDLS, YYNGEE. CDR3 nucleotide sequence: TGTGCCAGCAGCCTACAGGGGAACACTGAAGCTTTCTTT. Its translation is CASSLQGNTEAFF. Filled out from reference TRBV9 and TRBJ1-1, the complete variable domain reads DSGVTQTPKHLITATGQRVTLRCSPRSGDLSVYWYQQSLDQGLQFLIQYYNGEERAKGNILERFSAQQFPDLHSELNLSSLELGDSALYFCASSLQGNTEAFFGQGTRLTVV.

V usage is TRBV12-5 and J usage is TRBJ1-1, with 7 bases that match TRBD1. The CDR3 loop spans 15 amino acids. V dropped 4 bases and J dropped 2; count of bases not matched to a gene: 7. CDR1 and CDR2 (germline): LGHNT, FRNRAP. In nucleotides, the CDR3 is TGTGCTAGTGGTTATCTCAGGGGGGCAAACACTGAAGCTTTCTTT. Amino acids: CASGYLRGANTEAFF.